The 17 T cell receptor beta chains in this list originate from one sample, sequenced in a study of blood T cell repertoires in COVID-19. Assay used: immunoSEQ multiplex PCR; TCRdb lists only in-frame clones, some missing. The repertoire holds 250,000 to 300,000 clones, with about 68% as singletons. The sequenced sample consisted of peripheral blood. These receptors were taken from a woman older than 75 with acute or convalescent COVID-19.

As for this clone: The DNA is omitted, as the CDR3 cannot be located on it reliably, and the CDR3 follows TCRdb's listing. CDR3 region: CASSTRVVGAGSYNSPLHF. The gene calls are TRBV21-1 and TRBJ1-6; TRBD1 is the table's D call and was not checked against the DNA. TRBV21-1 constitutes a pseudogene. The CDR3 region is 19 residues in length, termini included.

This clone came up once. CDR3 bases: TGTGCCAGTAGTATCTCCGGGGGGAGGGCTGAAGCTTTCTTT. Protein sequence: CASSISGGRAEAFF. The chain links TRBV19 to TRBJ1-1; a weak D match, TRBD1 (5 bases). The V end was cut by 3 bases, the J end by 6 bases, with 14 bases between. The CDR3 spans 14 residues. Germline lookup yields CDR1 LNHDA and CDR2 SQIVND (reference sequence).

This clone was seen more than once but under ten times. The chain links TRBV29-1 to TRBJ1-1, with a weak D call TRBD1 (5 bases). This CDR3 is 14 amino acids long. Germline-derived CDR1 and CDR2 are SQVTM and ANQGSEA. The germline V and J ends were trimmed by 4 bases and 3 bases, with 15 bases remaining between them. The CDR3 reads CSVAPGTGDTEAFF. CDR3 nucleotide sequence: TGCAGCGTTGCCCCAGGGACGGGGGACACTGAAGCTTTCTTT.

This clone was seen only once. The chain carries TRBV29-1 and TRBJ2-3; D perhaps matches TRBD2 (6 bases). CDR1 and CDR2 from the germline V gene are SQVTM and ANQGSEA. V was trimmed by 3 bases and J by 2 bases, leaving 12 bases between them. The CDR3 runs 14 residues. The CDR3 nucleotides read TGCAGCGTTGAGGGGCGGGGAACCACAGATACGCAGTATTTT. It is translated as CSVEGRGTTDTQYF.

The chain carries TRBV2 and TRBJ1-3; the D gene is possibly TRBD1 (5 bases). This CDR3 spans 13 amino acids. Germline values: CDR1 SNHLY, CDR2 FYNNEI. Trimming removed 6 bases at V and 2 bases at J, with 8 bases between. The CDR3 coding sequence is TGTGCCAGCAGGGTGGGGCCTGGAAACACCATATATTTT. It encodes CASRVGPGNTIYF.

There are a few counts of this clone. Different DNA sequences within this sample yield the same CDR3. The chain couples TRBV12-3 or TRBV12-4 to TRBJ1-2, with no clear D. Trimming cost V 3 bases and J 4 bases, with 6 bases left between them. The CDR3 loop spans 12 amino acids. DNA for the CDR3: TGTGCCAGCAGTTTTGCCGGCTATGGCTACACCTTC. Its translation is CASSFAGYGYTF.

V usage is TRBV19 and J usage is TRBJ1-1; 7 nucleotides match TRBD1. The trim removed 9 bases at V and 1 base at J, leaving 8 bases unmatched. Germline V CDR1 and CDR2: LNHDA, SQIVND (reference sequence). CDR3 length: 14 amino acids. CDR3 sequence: CASGDSAWNTEAFF. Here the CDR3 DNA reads TGTGCCAGCGGGGACAGCGCCTGGAACACTGAAGCTTTCTTT.

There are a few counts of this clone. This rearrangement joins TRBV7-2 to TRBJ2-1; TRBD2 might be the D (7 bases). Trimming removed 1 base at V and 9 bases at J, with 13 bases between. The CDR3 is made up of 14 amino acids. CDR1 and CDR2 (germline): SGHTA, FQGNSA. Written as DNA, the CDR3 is TGTGCCAGCAGCTTAGGACCCGGGGGGCGTGAGCAGTTCTTC. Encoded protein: CASSLGPGGREQFF.

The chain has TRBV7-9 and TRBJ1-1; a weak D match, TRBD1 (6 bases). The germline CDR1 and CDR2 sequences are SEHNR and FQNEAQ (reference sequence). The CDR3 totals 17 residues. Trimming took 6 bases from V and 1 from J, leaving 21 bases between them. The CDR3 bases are TGTGCCAGCAGACCTCGGTTGACCGGGACAAAGAACACTGAAGCTTTCTTT. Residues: CASRPRLTGTKNTEAFF. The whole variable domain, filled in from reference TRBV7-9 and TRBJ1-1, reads DTGVSQNPRHKITKRGQNVTFRCDPISEHNRLYWYRQTLGQGPEFLTYFQNEAQLEKSRLLSDRFSAERPKGSFSTLEIQRTEQGDSAMYLCASRPRLTGTKNTEAFFGQGTRLTVV.

CDR3 sequence (DNA): TGTGCCAGCAGCTTCGGGGGAGTGGAGACCCAGTACTTC. Translating gives CASSFGGVETQYF. This chain connects TRBV7-9 to TRBJ2-5, with a weak D call TRBD2 (6 bases). Germline lookup yields CDR1 SEHNR and CDR2 FQNEAQ (reference sequence). This CDR3 contains 13 residues. Trimming stripped 3 bases from V and 5 bases from J, with 10 bases between.

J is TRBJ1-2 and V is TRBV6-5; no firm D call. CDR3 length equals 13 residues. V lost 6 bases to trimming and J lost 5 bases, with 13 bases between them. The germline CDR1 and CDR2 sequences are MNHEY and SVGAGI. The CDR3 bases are TGTGCCAGCAGGGAGTCGGGAAAATATGGCTACACCTTC. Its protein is CASRESGKYGYTF.

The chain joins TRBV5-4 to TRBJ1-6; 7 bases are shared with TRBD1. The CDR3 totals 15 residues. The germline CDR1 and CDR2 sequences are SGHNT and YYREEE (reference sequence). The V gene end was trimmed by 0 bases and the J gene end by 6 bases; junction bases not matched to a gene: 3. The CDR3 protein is CASSLAGTANSPLHF. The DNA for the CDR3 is TGTGCCAGCAGCTTGGCCGGGACAGCTAATTCACCCCTCCACTTT.

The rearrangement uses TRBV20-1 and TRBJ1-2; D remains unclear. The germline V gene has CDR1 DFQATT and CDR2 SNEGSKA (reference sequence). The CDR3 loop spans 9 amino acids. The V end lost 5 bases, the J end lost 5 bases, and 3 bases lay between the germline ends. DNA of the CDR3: TGCAGTGCTTTATATGGCTACACCTTC. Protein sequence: CSALYGYTF.

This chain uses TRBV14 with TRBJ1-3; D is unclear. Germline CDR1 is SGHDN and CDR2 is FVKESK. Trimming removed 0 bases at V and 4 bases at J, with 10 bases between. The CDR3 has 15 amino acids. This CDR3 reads CASSQDIGPGNTIYF. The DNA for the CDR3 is TGTGCCAGCAGCCAAGATATTGGGCCGGGAAACACCATATATTTT.

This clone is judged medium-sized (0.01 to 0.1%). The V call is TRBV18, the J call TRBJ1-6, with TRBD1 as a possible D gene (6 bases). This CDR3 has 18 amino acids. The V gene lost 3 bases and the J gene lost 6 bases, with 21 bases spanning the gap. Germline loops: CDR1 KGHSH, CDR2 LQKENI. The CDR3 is CASSPKKMEDRSNSPLHF. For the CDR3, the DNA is TGTGCCAGCTCACCTAAAAAGATGGAAGACAGGAGTAATTCACCCCTCCACTTT.

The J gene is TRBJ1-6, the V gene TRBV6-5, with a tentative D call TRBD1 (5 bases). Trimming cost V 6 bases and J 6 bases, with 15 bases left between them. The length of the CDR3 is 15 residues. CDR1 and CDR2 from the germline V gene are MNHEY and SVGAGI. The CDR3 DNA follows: TGTGCCAGCAGAACCGGGACTGGGGTTAATTCACCCCTCCACTTT. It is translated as CASRTGTGVNSPLHF.

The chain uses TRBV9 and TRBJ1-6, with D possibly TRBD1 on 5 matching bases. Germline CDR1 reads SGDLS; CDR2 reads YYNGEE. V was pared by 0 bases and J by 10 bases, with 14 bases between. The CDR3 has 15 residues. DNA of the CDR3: TGTGCCAGCAGCGTAGGCGGGGGATCGGACTCACCCCTCCACTTT. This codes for CASSVGGGSDSPLHF.